Listed below are T cell receptor beta chains from one sample, sequenced in a study of cytomegalovirus exposure and HLA in healthy donors. Clones were read by immunoSEQ multiplex PCR, and TCRdb kept only the in-frame ones, dropping some. Of about 210,000 clones listed, roughly 87% were seen once; the top ten hold about 6.1%. The specimen sequenced was PBMCs. The source of these receptors is a man aged 35 to 55 in good health and CMV-seropositive. CDR3s include the opening cysteine and the closing phenylalanine or tryptophan. D genes are given only for firm matches. Size is stated for part of the rows, as once, few or many counts, or as a class when the clone is expanded.

D gene	V gene	clone size	J gene	CDR3 protein	CDR3 DNA
.	TRBV6-6	.	TRBJ2-5	CASTQAWGEETQYF	TGTGCCAGCACCCAAGCGTGGGGGGAGGAGACCCAGTACTTC
TRBD2	TRBV2	once	TRBJ2-1	CASRTSGRGGQFF	TGTGCCAGCCGGACTAGCGGGAGGGGGGGGCAGTTCTTC
.	TRBV18	.	TRBJ1-2	CASSGEMQGGGYTF	TGTGCCAGCTCAGGTGAAATGCAGGGCGGTGGCTACACCTTC
.	TRBV6-5	.	TRBJ1-4	CASRLGLSEKLFF	TGTGCCAGCAGATTGGGACTTTCCGAAAAACTGTTTTTT
.	TRBV27	.	TRBJ1-2	CASSLRGAGRLGYTF	TGTGCCAGCAGTTTACGGGGGGCGGGTCGACTTGGCTACACCTTC
.	TRBV9	.	TRBJ2-3	CASSSYAILGGDTQYF	TGTGCCAGCAGCTCGTACGCTATCCTAGGGGGAGATACGCAGTATTTT
.	TRBV7-3	.	TRBJ2-3	CASSLGPSASTDTQYF	TGTGCCAGCAGCTTAGGGCCCTCTGCTAGCACAGATACGCAGTATTTT
.	TRBV4-1	.	TRBJ2-1	CASSLPAENEQFF	TGCGCCAGCAGCCTACCAGCGGAGAATGAGCAGTTCTTC
TRBD1	TRBV5-8	few	TRBJ1-1	CASSFTPGQRNTEAFF	TGTGCCAGCAGTTTTACCCCGGGACAGAGGAACACTGAAGCTTTCTTT
.	TRBV19	.	TRBJ1-2	CASSKGDYGYTF	TGTGCCAGTAGTAAAGGGGACTATGGCTACACCTTC
TRBD1	TRBV4-1	.	TRBJ1-1	CASSQVGDRVAPEAFF	TGCGCCAGCAGCCAAGTAGGGGACAGGGTAGCCCCTGAAGCTTTCTTT
TRBD2	TRBV27	.	TRBJ2-7	CASKMTSGQTYEQYF	TGTGCCAGCAAGATGACTAGCGGGCAGACCTACGAGCAGTACTTC
TRBD1	TRBV5-1	.	TRBJ1-1	CASSSDRGSITEAFF	TGCGCCAGCAGCTCGGACAGGGGGTCTATTACTGAAGCTTTCTTT
TRBD1	TRBV5-6	.	TRBJ2-1	CASSLPTGQGLLTGNEQFF	TGTGCCAGCAGCTTACCCACGGGACAGGGCCTCCTCACCGGCAATGAGCAGTTCTTC
.	TRBV5-1	.	TRBJ1-1	CASSLTGAEAFF	TGCGCCAGCAGCTTGACGGGGGCTGAAGCTTTCTTT
.	TRBV5-1	.	TRBJ2-5	CASSFSGETQYF	TGCGCCAGCAGCTTTTCTGGCGAGACCCAGTACTTC
.	TRBV4-1	few	TRBJ2-3	CASSQGPGLHVQGTQYF	TGCGCCAGCAGCCAGGGGCCGGGACTCCACGTCCAGGGTACGCAGTATTTT
.	TRBV7-2	.	TRBJ1-5	CASSLVQGNQPQHF	TGTGCCAGCAGCTTAGTACAGGGCAATCAGCCCCAGCATTTT
TRBD1	TRBV6-5	.	TRBJ1-3	CASSVQGTAGNTIYF	TGTGCCAGCAGTGTCCAAGGGACAGCCGGAAACACCATATATTTT
.	TRBV29-1	.	TRBJ1-2	CSVPGVYGYTF	TGCAGCGTCCCGGGGGTCTATGGCTACACCTTC
.	TRBV7-8	.	TRBJ2-2	CASRPSTGELFF	TGTGCCAGCAGGCCGAGCACCGGGGAGCTGTTTTTT
TRBD1	TRBV6-6	.	TRBJ2-7	CASSYSGQRDYEQYF	TGTGCCAGCAGTTACTCGGGACAGAGAGATTACGAGCAGTACTTC
TRBD1	TRBV19	.	TRBJ2-7	CASSISTGVSYEQYF	TGTGCCAGTAGTATCTCCACAGGGGTATCCTACGAGCAGTACTTC
.	TRBV11-3	few	TRBJ1-3	CASSERGSWETIYF	TGTGCCAGCAGCGAACGAGGTTCTTGGGAGACCATATATTTT
.	TRBV6-1	.	TRBJ1-3	CASSSTGDSGNTIYF	TGTGCCAGCAGCTCGACAGGAGACTCTGGAAACACCATATATTTT
TRBD2	TRBV6-4	.	TRBJ2-1	CASRPSGLNNEQFF	TGTGCCAGCAGACCTAGCGGTCTAAACAATGAGCAGTTCTTC
TRBD1	TRBV12-5	once	TRBJ1-5	CASGLQTGGRNQPQHF	TGTGCTAGTGGTTTGCAGACAGGGGGACGCAATCAGCCCCAGCATTTT
TRBD2	TRBV29-1	.	TRBJ2-2	CSVEVYLAGGPQGAGELFF	TGCAGCGTTGAAGTGTATCTAGCGGGAGGGCCCCAAGGGGCAGGGGAGCTGTTTTTT
.	TRBV14	.	TRBJ2-4	CASSQGAGIQYF	TGTGCCAGCAGCCAAGGTGCGGGCATTCAGTACTTC
TRBD1	TRBV7-9	.	TRBJ1-4	CASSLVSTGGEKLFF	TGTGCCAGCAGCTTAGTCTCGACAGGGGGGGAAAAACTGTTTTTT
.	TRBV19	.	TRBJ2-4	CASSIIFLRVGGKNIQYF	TGTGCCAGTAGTATAATCTTTCTGAGGGTGGGGGGCAAAAACATTCAGTACTTC
.	TRBV18	.	TRBJ2-5	CASSIQGKETQYF	TGTGCCAGCTCAATACAGGGTAAAGAGACCCAGTACTTC
.	TRBV2	.	TRBJ2-2	CASSELWTRELFF	TGTGCCAGCAGTGAACTTTGGACTAGGGAGCTGTTTTTT
.	TRBV2	once	TRBJ2-2	CASSEVGALNTGELFF	TGTGCCAGCAGTGAAGTAGGGGCGTTGAACACCGGGGAGCTGTTTTTT
TRBD2	TRBV4-2	.	TRBJ2-1	CASSQEQGLASYNEQFF	TGTGCCAGCAGCCAAGAACAGGGACTAGCGTCCTACAATGAGCAGTTCTTC
TRBD1	TRBV7-9	.	TRBJ1-1	CASSLTIWTGNTEAFF	TGTGCCAGCAGTTTAACGATATGGACAGGGAACACTGAAGCTTTCTTT
TRBD1	TRBV7-2	.	TRBJ1-1	CASSFGTVNTEAFF	TGTGCCAGCAGCTTCGGGACAGTGAACACTGAAGCTTTCTTT
TRBD2	TRBV5-1	.	TRBJ2-7	CASSLPQLAKPYEQYF	TGCGCCAGCAGCTTGCCCCAACTAGCGAAACCTTACGAGCAGTACTTC
TRBD2	TRBV7-9	.	TRBJ2-1	CASSYPSGSLNEQFF	TGTGCCAGCAGCTATCCTAGCGGGAGTCTGAATGAGCAGTTCTTC
.	TRBV27	.	TRBJ1-1	CASRPQGSNTEAFF	TGTGCCAGCAGGCCCCAGGGGTCGAACACTGAAGCTTTCTTT
TRBD1	TRBV19	.	TRBJ1-5	CASSIGGTGNQPQHF	TGTGCCAGTAGTATAGGAGGGACAGGCAATCAGCCCCAGCATTTT
.	TRBV14	.	TRBJ2-4	CASSQNGNIQYF	TGTGCCAGCAGCCAAAACGGGAACATTCAGTACTTC
.	TRBV7-6	.	TRBJ1-5	CASSLRGNQPQHF	TGTGCCAGCAGCTTACGGGGGAATCAGCCCCAGCATTTT
TRBD1	TRBV27	.	TRBJ1-5	CASSLSTGGPQPQHF	TGTGCCAGCAGTTTGTCGACAGGGGGCCCTCAGCCCCAGCATTTT
.	TRBV29-1	few	TRBJ1-2	CSAETGLPGYTF	TGCAGCGCCGAGACTGGACTCCCTGGCTACACCTTC